The present T cell receptor (beta chain) was sequenced within a study of blood T cell repertoires in COVID-19 (dated by TCRdb to 2020 to 2022). Broadly, across the study: Collaborator samples came from the United States, Italy and Spain and covered acute and convalescent phases of COVID-19. A freely available public database, intended as a resource for researchers studying the immune response to SARS-CoV-2, is where the repertoires were released. Sample metadata almost always included a de-identified subject ID, COVID-19 status, age in years and sex. The prospective study material was composed of cDNA or gDNA derived from T cells, B-cell-depleted T cells, or PBMCs. Subjects who had been exposed to COVID-19, were actively infected with it, or had recovered from it provided the deeply sampled blood TCRbeta repertoires that made up the dataset. Samples came from the ongoing ImmuneRACE study (first 160 participants) plus 1,254 subjects from 6 global collaborators. HLA class I and class II types, where available, came from metadata supplied by the sample provider rather than from assay-based typing.

TCRbeta CDR3 regions were amplified from genomic DNA using the immunoSEQ Assay, a bias-controlled multiplex PCR. The paper's processing steps were these. The number of nucleated cells in each sample was estimated from the amplification of reference gene primers within the assay. To quantify the absolute abundance of each unique TCRbeta CDR3 rearrangement, sequence reads were collapsed and filtered. Productive Simpson clonality was computed per sample as the square root of Simpson's diversity index over productive rearrangements. TCRdb holds this immuneACCESS table with in-frame rearrangements only. Some clones are missing; in checked studies, unresolved V genes explain under half, and the rest has no known cause. That table supplies the V and J calls and clone size; D and trimming were determined from the DNA. A total of approximately 97,000 clones appear in this sample, around 87% of them only once. Approximately 20% of the sample is in the top ten clones.

Study-wide findings and limitations: The amount of clinical and demographic metadata varied by source and participant and was provided uncurated.

Whole blood was collected in K2EDTA tubes by collaborating institutions according to the institutions' own protocols. Collaborator samples were shipped for TCRbeta analysis as frozen whole blood, isolated PBMCs, or DNA extracted from either sample type. Concerning this clone itself: Its antigen specificity is not known. Qualities for individual bases were not recorded, and no much larger clone is one base off.

The germline V gene yields MNHEY for CDR1 and SVGAGI for CDR2. The germline ends are 12 bases apart after V is trimmed by 2 bases and J by 8 bases. There are 13 amino acids in the CDR3, from cysteine to phenylalanine inclusive. Left in the record is the CDR3 DNA by itself, 39 bases read in frame from the first base. The source of this sequence is a human donor in a cohort sampled during active COVID-19. The V and J genes are TRBV6-5 and TRBJ1-2, with TRBD1 tentatively as D gene (5 bases match). What was sequenced was peripheral blood. CDR3 sequence: CASSYNTGEGYTF. The sequenced DNA is TGTGCCAGCAGTTACAATACGGGGGAGGGCTACACCTTC.